This is a list of T cell receptor beta chains from one sample in a study of beta chain features in type 1 diabetes. Profiled with immunoSEQ multiplex PCR; TCRdb holds only in-frame clones, not every one. The sample includes 200,000 to 250,000 clones, about a sixth of them seen just once. Sequenced input: naive CD4+ T cells from blood. The receptor source for this set is a man aged 25-45 years with type 1 diabetes. The CDR3 runs from the conserved cysteine through the conserved F or W. A D gene is named only where the DNA matches it firmly. The size of a clone is reported for some rows only, either as once, few or many, or as a class for expanded clones.

cdr3_aa	cdr3_nt	clone_size	j_call	v_call	d_call
CASSLWYQETQYF	TGTGCCAGCAGTTTATGGTACCAAGAGACCCAGTACTTC	few	TRBJ2-5	TRBV27	NA
CASSPAGAVSYEQYF	TGTGCCAGCTCGCCCGCTGGGGCGGTATCCTACGAGCAGTACTTC	NA	TRBJ2-7	TRBV18	NA
CASSPPPGREGYYGYTF	TGTGCCAGCAGTCCCCCGCCGGGTAGGGAAGGTTACTATGGCTACACCTTC	NA	TRBJ1-2	TRBV27	NA
CACYLQGSNEKLFF	TGTGCCTGCTACCTTCAGGGATCTAATGAAAAACTGTTTTTT	few	TRBJ1-4	TRBV30	NA
CASSPGRAVNTEAFF	TGTGCCAGCAGCCCAGGACGGGCAGTAAACACTGAAGCTTTCTTT	NA	TRBJ1-1	TRBV9	NA
CASSLTRIETQYF	TGTGCCAGCAGCTTAACCAGGATAGAGACCCAGTACTTC	few	TRBJ2-5	TRBV7-2	NA
CAWGTVYEQYF	TGTGCCTGGGGGACAGTCTACGAGCAGTACTTC	few	TRBJ2-7	TRBV30	TRBD1
CASSGQLDTGELFF	TGTGCCAGCAGCGGGCAGTTGGACACCGGGGAGCTGTTTTTT	few	TRBJ2-2	TRBV9	NA
CSVERQGRADTQYF	TGCAGCGTTGAACGGCAGGGAAGGGCAGATACGCAGTATTTT	few	TRBJ2-3	TRBV29-1	NA
CASSLDYNEQFF	TGCGCCAGCAGCTTGGACTACAATGAGCAGTTCTTC	NA	TRBJ2-1	TRBV5-1	NA
CASSFVQGDTEAFF	TGTGCCAGCAGCTTCGTCCAGGGCGACACTGAAGCTTTCTTT	few	TRBJ1-1	TRBV11-2	NA
CSVVGTGGTDTQYF	TGCAGCGTTGTCGGGACAGGGGGCACAGATACGCAGTATTTT	NA	TRBJ2-3	TRBV29-1	TRBD1
CAISGVSESYEQYF	TGTGCCATCAGTGGGGTGAGTGAGTCCTACGAGCAGTACTTC	NA	TRBJ2-7	TRBV10-3	NA
CSVMRTASSGNTIYF	TGCAGCGTTATGCGGACAGCTTCCTCTGGAAACACCATATATTTT	NA	TRBJ1-3	TRBV29-1	NA
CASSSPGGLAGDQYF	TGTGCCAGCAGTTCCCCAGGTGGACTAGCGGGAGACCAGTACTTC	NA	TRBJ2-5	TRBV6-6	TRBD2
CATKVSGGTDTQYF	TGTGCCACCAAAGTGAGCGGGGGCACAGATACGCAGTATTTT	few	TRBJ2-3	TRBV7-2	TRBD2
CSVSSGRSPGANVLTF	TGCAGCGTTTCTAGCGGGAGATCCCCTGGGGCCAACGTCCTGACTTTC	NA	TRBJ2-6	TRBV29-1	TRBD2
CAWGTSGSLDTQYF	TGTGCCTGGGGGACTAGCGGGAGTCTAGATACGCAGTATTTT	few	TRBJ2-3	TRBV30	TRBD2
CASSLSGEQFF	TGTGCCAGCAGCTTAAGTGGAGAGCAGTTCTTC	NA	TRBJ2-1	TRBV7-2	NA
CASSPGMTYEQYF	TGCGCCAGCAGCCCCGGGATGACCTACGAGCAGTACTTC	few	TRBJ2-7	TRBV4-1	NA
CASSFGQGNIQYF	TGTGCCAGCAGTTTCGGACAGGGGAACATTCAGTACTTC	NA	TRBJ2-4	TRBV27	TRBD1
CASSSSARAEGGYTF	TGTGCCAGCTCATCCTCCGCGAGGGCGGAGGGTGGCTACACCTTC	NA	TRBJ1-2	TRBV18	NA
CASSLVRATDTQYF	TGTGCCAGCAGCTTAGTGAGGGCCACAGATACGCAGTATTTT	NA	TRBJ2-3	TRBV7-9	NA
CASSYRQGQETQYF	TGTGCCAGCAGCTATCGACAGGGGCAAGAGACCCAGTACTTC	NA	TRBJ2-5	TRBV7-9	TRBD1
CSVLGQTNYGYTF	TGCAGCGTTCTCGGACAGACTAACTATGGCTACACCTTC	few	TRBJ1-2	TRBV29-1	NA
CASSPTWGSGYTF	TGTGCCAGCTCTCCGACGTGGGGTTCTGGCTACACCTTC	NA	TRBJ1-2	TRBV27	NA
CSVGGRGREQYF	TGCAGCGTTGGGGGCAGGGGGCGCGAGCAGTACTTC	NA	TRBJ2-7	TRBV29-1	TRBD1
CAWSVRGPTNTEAFF	TGTGCCTGGAGTGTCAGAGGGCCCACGAACACTGAAGCTTTCTTT	few	TRBJ1-1	TRBV30	NA
CASSSRDGSYEQYF	TGTGCCAGCAGTTCCCGGGACGGCTCCTACGAGCAGTACTTC	few	TRBJ2-7	TRBV27	NA
CASSRTGDNYGYTF	TGTGCCAGCAGCCGAACAGGGGACAACTATGGCTACACCTTC	NA	TRBJ1-2	TRBV7-2	TRBD1
CASSFWDEKLFF	TGTGCCAGCAGCTTTTGGGATGAAAAACTGTTTTTT	few	TRBJ1-4	TRBV7-9	NA
CSVGQSNYGYTF	TGCAGCGTTGGACAGTCTAACTATGGCTACACCTTC	NA	TRBJ1-2	TRBV29-1	NA
CAWSVGPNYGYTF	TGTGCCTGGAGTGTAGGTCCTAACTATGGCTACACCTTC	few	TRBJ1-2	TRBV30	NA
CAVGTTGGSTDTQYF	TGTGCCGTCGGGACGACAGGGGGAAGCACAGATACGCAGTATTTT	NA	TRBJ2-3	TRBV10-3	TRBD1
CASSLGPSDREQDTQYF	TGTGCCAGCAGTCTAGGCCCATCGGACAGGGAGCAAGATACGCAGTATTTT	NA	TRBJ2-3	TRBV28	TRBD1
CSAAQVFEQFF	TGCAGTGCAGCGCAGGTGTTTGAGCAGTTCTTC	few	TRBJ2-1	TRBV20-1	NA
CASSPGGGSRVLTF	TGTGCCAGCAGCCCAGGGGGAGGATCCCGCGTCCTGACTTTC	NA	TRBJ2-6	TRBV14	NA
CASSVLVTSYEQYF	TGTGCCAGCAGCGTATTGGTGACAAGCTACGAGCAGTACTTC	few	TRBJ2-7	TRBV9	NA
CASSSTASSTDTQYF	TGTGCCAGCAGCTCGACGGCGTCGAGCACAGATACGCAGTATTTT	NA	TRBJ2-3	TRBV7-3	NA
CASSLATDQETQYF	TGCGCCAGCAGCTTGGCCACGGATCAAGAGACCCAGTACTTC	NA	TRBJ2-5	TRBV5-1	NA
CASSLKGTQYF	TGTGCCAGCAGTTTGAAGGGTACGCAGTATTTT	few	TRBJ2-3	TRBV28	NA
CASSFRSSGANVLTF	TGTGCCAGCAGCTTTAGGAGCTCTGGGGCCAACGTCCTGACTTTC	few	TRBJ2-6	TRBV5-4	NA
CASSQDYEQYF	TGTGCCAGCAGCCAAGACTACGAGCAGTACTTC	NA	TRBJ2-7	TRBV4-2	NA
CASSLEGSGEQFF	TGTGCCAGCAGTTTAGAGGGCTCGGGTGAGCAGTTCTTC	NA	TRBJ2-1	TRBV27	NA
CASSLSQDEQFF	TGCGCCAGCAGCTTATCCCAGGATGAGCAGTTCTTC	few	TRBJ2-1	TRBV5-1	NA
CASSQPGGNQPQHF	TGTGCCAGCAGCCAACCAGGGGGCAATCAGCCCCAGCATTTT	few	TRBJ1-5	TRBV7-2	NA
CASSLQHEQFF	TGTGCCAGCAGCTTACAGCATGAGCAGTTCTTC	few	TRBJ2-1	TRBV5-4	NA
CASSALTKYNEQFF	TGTGCCAGCAGTGCCCTGACAAAATACAATGAGCAGTTCTTC	NA	TRBJ2-1	TRBV25-1	NA